These 13 T cell receptor beta chains came from one sample sequenced in a study of cytomegalovirus exposure and HLA in healthy donors. Vbeta (60) and Jbeta (13) primers were used in the PCR. TCRdb's copy holds only in-frame clones and misses some; the assay was immunoSEQ multiplex PCR. The repertoire holds more than 15,000 clones, with about 75% as singletons. Sequencing used PBMCs. Receptor source: a man aged 18 to 30 in good health and CMV-seronegative.

V is TRBV18 and J is TRBJ2-7, with D unclear. This CDR3 contains 11 residues. V gave up 2 bases and J gave up 5 bases, with 4 bases separating them. CDR1 is KGHSH and CDR2 is LQKENI in the germline V gene. The CDR3 DNA reads as TGTGCCAGCTCACCATCTAACGAGCAGTACTTC. This translates into CASSPSNEQYF.

The chain employs TRBV5-1 and TRBJ2-1; a possible D gene is TRBD1 (6 bases). Trimming left V 2 bases short and J 7 bases short, with 22 bases between. The germline V gene has CDR1 SGHRS and CDR2 YFSETQ. The CDR3 totals 17 residues. DNA of the CDR3: TGCGCCAGCAGCTTCGTCGGAGTAGGACAGTTCAGTAATGAGCAGTTCTTC. This encodes CASSFVGVGQFSNEQFF.

The chain recombines TRBV6-6 with TRBJ2-7; D gene unclear. Trimming stripped 7 bases from V and 0 bases from J, with 16 bases between. Germline CDR1 reads MNHNY; CDR2 reads SVGAGI (reference sequence). The CDR3 is 15 residues long. As DNA, the CDR3 is TGTGCCAGCAAAAATGGTCCGGAGATCTCCTACGAGCAGTACTTC. Amino acids: CASKNGPEISYEQYF.

V and J are TRBV5-4 and TRBJ1-4; a weak D match, TRBD1 (5 bases). The CDR3 extends over 14 amino acids. The V end was cut by 0 bases, the J end by 8 bases, with 11 bases between. CDR1 SGHNT and CDR2 YYREEE come from the germline V gene (reference sequence). The CDR3 sequence is CASSLEGVQEKLFF. DNA of the CDR3: TGTGCCAGCAGCTTGGAAGGGGTACAGGAAAAACTGTTTTTT.

The chain has TRBV5-1 and TRBJ2-7, with D maybe TRBD1 (6 bases). The V gene's germline CDR1 is SGHRS and CDR2 YFSETQ. The CDR3 covers 13 residues. Trimming removed 4 bases from V and 5 bases from J, with 13 bases in between. The chain's CDR3 is CASSRDTSNEQYF. As DNA, the CDR3 is TGCGCCAGCAGCCGGGACACGTCCAACGAGCAGTACTTC.

The rearrangement joins TRBV5-6 to TRBJ2-1; 7 nucleotides agree with TRBD2. Germline CDR1 is SGHDT and CDR2 is YYEEEE. The CDR3 is 16 amino acids. V dropped 4 bases and J dropped 1; count of bases not matched to a gene: 8. CDR3 in amino acids: CASSTIREGSYNEQFF. The CDR3 DNA is TGTGCCAGCAGCACCATCAGGGAGGGATCCTACAATGAGCAGTTCTTC.

CDR3: CAWGATGYTDTQYF. The CDR3 region has the DNA TGTGCCTGGGGAGCAACAGGGTACACAGATACGCAGTATTTT. This rearrangement joins TRBV30 to TRBJ2-3; perhaps TRBD1 as D (6 bases). CDR1 is GTSNPN, CDR2 SVGIG, per germline (reference sequence). This CDR3 is 14 amino acids long. The V end lost 5 bases, the J end lost 2 bases, and 14 bases lay between the germline ends.

The V call is TRBV5-6, the J call TRBJ2-7; 8 nucleotides align to TRBD1. Trimming took 4 bases from V and 4 from J; bases not matched to a gene: 7. Germline V lookup: CDR1 SGHDT, CDR2 YYEEEE. This CDR3 region has 14 residues. This CDR3 reads CASSSGQGTYEQYF. Here the CDR3 DNA reads TGTGCCAGCAGCAGTGGACAGGGAACTTACGAGCAGTACTTC.

J is TRBJ2-2 and V is TRBV7-2, with D unclear. Germline V gene sequence: CDR1 SGHTA, CDR2 FQGNSA. Trimming stripped 10 bases from V and 5 bases from J, with 14 bases between. The length of the CDR3 is 13 residues. The CDR3 here is CATKASPTGELFF. For the CDR3, the DNA is TGTGCCACCAAAGCGTCCCCAACCGGGGAGCTGTTTTTT. The entire variable domain, with the rest obtained from reference TRBV7-2 and TRBJ2-2, is as follows: GAGVSQSPSNKVTEKGKDVELRCDPISGHTALYWYRQSLGQGLEFLIYFQGNSAPDKSGLPSDRFSAERTGGSVSTLTIQRTQQEDSAVYLCATKASPTGELFFGEGSRLTVL.

The rearrangement links TRBV7-9 to TRBJ1-6, with D perhaps TRBD1 (5 bases). This CDR3 has 15 residues. From germline, CDR1 is SEHNR and CDR2 FQNEAQ (reference sequence). Trimming stripped 5 bases from V and 8 bases from J, with 16 bases between. In nucleotides, the CDR3 is TGTGCCAGCAGCGCACCCTGGACACCAGATTCACCCCTCCACTTT. Encoded protein: CASSAPWTPDSPLHF.

This chain joins TRBV30 and TRBJ1-2; perhaps TRBD1 as D (6 bases). The CDR3 is made up of 11 amino acids. Germline loops: CDR1 GTSNPN, CDR2 SVGIG (reference sequence). Trimming took 5 bases from V and 5 from J, leaving 9 bases between them. The CDR3 reads CAWYRDYGYTF. As DNA, the CDR3 is TGTGCCTGGTACAGGGATTATGGCTACACCTTC.

The J gene is TRBJ2-7, the V gene TRBV27, with 11 bases fitting TRBD1. The CDR3 is 13 residues long. CDR1 and CDR2 (germline): MNHEY, SMNVEV (reference sequence). The junction had 4 bases not matched to a gene; V was cut back by 6 bases and J by 6 bases. CDR3 nucleotides: TGTGCCAGCAGAGGGACAGGGGGTCTCGAGCAGTACTTC. Protein product: CASRGTGGLEQYF.

The genes are TRBV4-1 and TRBJ1-1; 7 bases line up with TRBD1. J was trimmed by 0 bases and V by 0 bases; bases with no gene match: 10. The CDR3 contains 18 residues. In germline, CDR1 is MGHRA, CDR2 YSYEKL. CDR3 in amino acids: CASSQERPGQLMNTEAFF. The CDR3 bases are TGCGCCAGCAGCCAAGAAAGGCCGGGACAGCTTATGAACACTGAAGCTTTCTTT.